These 27 T cell receptor beta chains originate from one sample sequenced in a study of radiation and T cells in renal cell carcinoma. Assay: immunoSEQ multiplex PCR; the TCRdb copy retains only in-frame clones and omits some. Of around 140,000 clones detected, about 86% appear once; the ten largest clones hold around 17%. Time point described: blood 4 weeks post-SBRT, at nephrectomy. Described treatment: 15 Gy SBRT to primary tumor, nephrectomy 4 weeks later. The sample here was blood, taken from a patient whose treatment included radiotherapy and nephrectomy. The receptors were sampled from a woman aged 50 to 60 with renal cell carcinoma.

The chain joins TRBV28 to TRBJ2-5; TRBD2 matches at 9 bases. The germline gives CDR1 MDHEN, CDR2 SYDVKM. Germline trimming cut 7 bases from V and 9 bases from J; bases unmatched to any gene: 15. The CDR3 is made up of 15 amino acids. DNA for the CDR3: TGTGCCAGCACTCCACAAAGCGGGGGGCGAGGGGCCCAGTACTTC. Amino acid sequence: CASTPQSGGRGAQYF.

CDR3 residues: CASSLAGRWVNEQFF. CDR3 sequence (DNA): TGTGCCAGCAGCTTAGCGGGGCGGTGGGTCAATGAGCAGTTCTTC. The chain recombines TRBV7-8 with TRBJ2-1; possibly TRBD1 for D (5 bases). Trimming left V 0 bases short and J 6 bases short, with 12 bases between. This CDR3 is built from 15 residues. Germline-derived CDR1 and CDR2 are SGHVS and FQNEAQ.

The chain joins TRBV6-1 to TRBJ2-6, with D hard to call. This CDR3 has 17 residues. Germline CDR1 MNHNS, CDR2 SASEGT. V lost 3 bases and J 1 base, leaving 13 bases between the germline ends. The CDR3 nucleotides are TGTGCCAGCAGTGACACAAGATTTGCTTCTGGGGCCAACGTCCTGACTTTC. Translated: CASSDTRFASGANVLTF.

This chain connects TRBV7-2 to TRBJ2-5; D not certain. The CDR3 runs 14 residues. Trimming shortened V by 5 bases and J by 4 bases, and 14 bases separated the two germline ends. CDR1 SGHTA and CDR2 FQGNSA come from the germline V gene. The CDR3 DNA sequence: TGTGCCAGCAGCCGAGCGCAGGTCCCAGAGACCCAGTACTTC. Its translation: CASSRAQVPETQYF.

This rearrangement joins TRBV7-8 to TRBJ1-2, with 8 nucleotides matching TRBD1. Germline V gene data show CDR1 as SGHVS and CDR2 as FQNEAQ. Germline trimming cut 4 bases from V and 8 bases from J; bases unmatched to any gene: 6. The CDR3 totals 13 residues. The CDR3: CASSSSRGLGYTF. The CDR3 DNA follows: TGTGCCAGCAGCTCTTCCAGGGGGCTGGGCTACACCTTC.

This chain links TRBV5-1 with TRBJ1-2; 7 bases fit TRBD1. The CDR3 runs to 15 residues. Germline CDR1 SGHRS, CDR2 YFSETQ. J was trimmed by 4 bases and V by 4 bases; bases with no gene match: 10. The CDR3 reads CASSPSTGKFYGYTF. CDR3 DNA sequence: TGCGCCAGCAGCCCATCGACAGGGAAGTTCTATGGCTACACCTTC.

The J gene is TRBJ1-5, the V gene TRBV6-1; no definite D call. In germline, CDR1 is MNHNS, CDR2 SASEGT. This CDR3 region has 13 residues. Trimming shortened V by 2 bases and J by 5 bases, and 7 bases separated the two germline ends. The DNA of the CDR3 is TGTGCCAGCAGTGAATCGATCGATCAGCCCCAGCATTTT. Translation: CASSESIDQPQHF.

V usage is TRBV11-2 and J usage is TRBJ1-1; D unresolved. The germline V and J ends were trimmed by 1 base and 2 bases, with 11 bases remaining between them. CDR1 and CDR2 (germline): SGHAT, FQNNGV. The CDR3 is 15 amino acids. CDR3 sequence reads: CASSLALGQNTEAFF. In DNA, the CDR3 is TGTGCCAGCAGCTTAGCCCTCGGCCAAAACACTGAAGCTTTCTTT.

The chain joins TRBV11-3 to TRBJ2-7; TRBD2 aligns across 10 bases. Trimming at V came to 0 bases and at J to 2 bases, leaving 10 bases not matched to a gene. The CDR3 extends over 18 amino acids. CDR1 and CDR2 (germline): SGHNT, YENEEA. The chain's CDR3 is CASSLDSPSSGGAYEQYF. The CDR3 bases are TGTGCCAGCAGCTTAGACTCCCCCTCTAGCGGGGGAGCCTACGAGCAGTACTTC.

The V call is TRBV28, the J call TRBJ1-6, with D uncertain. The CDR3 totals 11 residues. The germline gives CDR1 MDHEN, CDR2 SYDVKM. The germline V and J ends were trimmed by 6 bases and 11 bases, with 8 bases remaining between them. CDR3 DNA: TGTGCCAGCAGAGATATGCCACCCCTCCACTTT. This translates into CASRDMPPLHF. Complete variable domain (other parts from reference TRBV28 and TRBJ1-6): DVKVTQSSRYLVKRTGEKVFLECVQDMDHENMFWYRQDPGLGLRLIYFSYDVKMKEKGDIPEGYSVSREKKERFSLILESASTNQTSMYLCASRDMPPLHFGNGTRLTVT.

This clone was seen a single time. The chain joins TRBV10-3 to TRBJ2-1; TRBD1 aligns across 9 bases. The length of the CDR3 is 14 residues. Germline V CDR1 and CDR2: ENHRY, SYGVKD. The ends lost 6 bases at V and 7 bases at J; junction bases unmatched: 7. The CDR3 DNA is TGTGCCATCAGGGGGGGACAGGGCAATAATGAGCAGTTCTTC. It encodes CAIRGGQGNNEQFF.

The chain links TRBV5-1 to TRBJ2-2; unclear D gene. Germline lookup yields CDR1 SGHRS and CDR2 YFSETQ. The CDR3 is 15 amino acids. Trimming pared 0 bases from V and 1 base from J, leaving 7 bases between. CDR3 residues: CASSLDPVNTGELFF. Here the CDR3 DNA reads TGCGCCAGCAGCTTGGACCCAGTGAACACCGGGGAGCTGTTTTTT. The full variable domain, its missing parts supplied by reference TRBV5-1 and TRBJ2-2, is KAGVTQTPRYLIKTRGQQVTLSCSPISGHRSVSWYQQTPGQGLQFLFEYFSETQRNKGNFPGRFSGRQFSNSRSEMNVSTLELGDSALYLCASSLDPVNTGELFFGEGSRLTVL.

This clone appeared a single time. The chain combines TRBV10-1 with TRBJ2-2; the D is unclear. CDR3 length: 16 amino acids. CDR1 is WNHNN, CDR2 SYGVQD, per germline (reference sequence). Trimming took off 3 bases at V and 5 bases at J, with 16 bases between the two ends. The CDR3, as DNA: TGCGCCAGCAGTGACCACGATGGGGTTATGACCGGGGAGCTGTTTTTT. Its protein is CASSDHDGVMTGELFF.

CDR3 sequence: CASSERGVSGNTIYF. The CDR3 DNA follows: TGTGCCAGCAGCGAAAGGGGGGTCTCTGGAAACACCATATATTTT. J is TRBJ1-3 and V is TRBV9; weak D call: TRBD1 (6 bases). Germline V CDR1 and CDR2: SGDLS, YYNGEE. The CDR3 is made up of 15 amino acids. V lost 3 bases and J 0 bases, leaving 10 bases between the germline ends.

The chain couples TRBV5-4 to TRBJ2-3; D perhaps matches TRBD2 (6 bases). Germline CDR1 SGHNT, CDR2 YYREEE (reference sequence). The V end lost 3 bases, the J end lost 1 base, and 12 bases lay between the germline ends. The CDR3 is made up of 15 amino acids. The CDR3 DNA sequence: TGTGCCAGCAGCTCGGACGGAGGGGGCACAGATACGCAGTATTTT. This sequence encodes CASSSDGGGTDTQYF.

The V call is TRBV7-2, the J call TRBJ2-5; D tentatively reads TRBD1 or TRBD2 (5 bases each). V lost 11 bases, J lost 4 bases, and 17 bases lay in between. CDR1 SGHTA and CDR2 FQGNSA come from the germline V gene. CDR3 length equals 13 residues. Here the CDR3 reads CASTRGVGETQYF. In DNA form, the CDR3 reads TGTGCCTCCACTAGAGGGGTAGGAGAGACCCAGTACTTC.

This chain connects TRBV11-2 to TRBJ1-2, with a possible D match to TRBD1 (5 bases). V shed 6 bases and J shed 2 bases, with 13 bases lying between them. The CDR3 has 14 residues. Germline CDR1 and CDR2: SGHAT and FQNNGV. In DNA, the CDR3 is TGTGCCAGCAGGCGGGGGTCCTTGAACTATGGCTACACCTTC. This codes for CASRRGSLNYGYTF.

The V and J genes are TRBV6-6 and TRBJ1-5; D unclear. Germline CDR1 is MNHNY and CDR2 is SVGAGI (reference sequence). V lost 2 bases to trimming and J lost 5 bases, with 4 bases between them. CDR3 length equals 12 residues. The CDR3 is CASSYDHQPQHF. The CDR3 region has the DNA TGTGCCAGCAGTTACGACCATCAGCCCCAGCATTTT.

A few counts support this clone. The genes are TRBV5-4 and TRBJ1-1; D gene ambiguous. V lost 4 bases and J 1 base, leaving 8 bases between the germline ends. CDR1 SGHNT and CDR2 YYREEE come from the germline V gene (reference sequence). This CDR3 is 13 amino acids long. The CDR3 sequence is CASSNSGNTEAFF. The CDR3 coding sequence is TGTGCCAGCAGCAACAGTGGGAACACTGAAGCTTTCTTT.

V gene TRBV19 combines with J gene TRBJ2-3; D is unclear. The CDR3 consists of 14 residues. Germline V gives CDR1 LNHDA, CDR2 SQIVND (reference sequence). The V gene lost 4 bases and the J gene lost 7 bases, with 15 bases spanning the gap. CDR3 sequence reads: CASSRRYDVNTQYF. Here the CDR3 DNA reads TGTGCCAGTAGTAGGCGATACGATGTGAATACGCAGTATTTT.

V and J are TRBV11-2 and TRBJ2-7; TRBD1 agrees at 7 bases. The CDR3 is 14 residues long. Germline V gene lookup returns CDR1 SGHAT and CDR2 FQNNGV. V was pared by 5 bases and J by 3 bases, with 7 bases of the junction left unmatched. The CDR3 spells CASSRQGDVYEQYF. CDR3 nucleotide sequence: TGTGCCAGCAGCAGGCAGGGGGATGTCTACGAGCAGTACTTC. Variable domain in full (rest from reference TRBV11-2 and TRBJ2-7): EAGVAQSPRYKIIEKRQSVAFWCNPISGHATLYWYQQILGQGPKLLIQFQNNGVVDDSQLPKDRFSAERLKGVDSTLKIQPAKLEDSAVYLCASSRQGDVYEQYFGPGTRLTVT.

The chain combines TRBV5-6 with TRBJ1-6, with TRBD1 as a possible D gene (6 bases). The CDR3 contains 15 residues. V lost 0 bases, J lost 9 bases, and 13 bases lay in between. CDR1 and CDR2 (germline): SGHDT, YYEEEE. CDR3 in DNA: TGTGCCAGCAGCTTGGTGGGGGCAGTGGGTTCACCCCTCCACTTT. Translation: CASSLVGAVGSPLHF.

This chain connects TRBV5-5 to TRBJ2-4; the D is unclear. Per germline, CDR1 SGHKS and CDR2 YYEKEE (reference sequence). The CDR3 consists of 14 residues. Trimming removed 0 bases at V and 2 bases at J, with 6 bases between. The CDR3 here is CASSLDHTKNIQYF. For the CDR3, the DNA is TGTGCCAGCAGCTTGGACCATACCAAAAACATTCAGTACTTC.

This chain connects TRBV27 to TRBJ2-7, with 8 bases that match TRBD1. Germline V gives CDR1 MNHEY, CDR2 SMNVEV (reference sequence). J was trimmed by 6 bases and V by 7 bases; bases with no gene match: 8. The CDR3 contains 13 residues. CDR3 protein: CASIGTGSREQYF. CDR3 nucleotide sequence: TGTGCCAGCATCGGGACAGGATCGCGCGAGCAGTACTTC.

This clone was picked up a small number of times. The gene calls are TRBV5-6 and TRBJ2-7, with D perhaps TRBD2 (5 bases). Deletions cut 2 bases from V and 6 bases from J, with 12 bases between. Germline loops: CDR1 SGHDT, CDR2 YYEEEE. The CDR3 is 13 amino acids. This chain's CDR3 is CASSLFLAGEQYF. CDR3 DNA sequence: TGTGCCAGCAGCTTATTCCTAGCTGGCGAGCAGTACTTC. Full variable domain (rest looked up from reference TRBV5-6 and TRBJ2-7): DAGVTQSPTHLIKTRGQQVTLRCSPKSGHDTVSWYQQALGQGPQFIFQYYEEEERQRGNFPDRFSGHQFPNYSSELNVNALLLGDSALYLCASSLFLAGEQYFGPGTRLTVT.

This chain links TRBV25-1 with TRBJ2-2; D is perhaps TRBD2 (6 bases). CDR3 size: 14 residues. V lost 7 bases and J 4 bases, leaving 13 bases between the germline ends. CDR1 and CDR2 (germline): MGHDK, SYGVNS. CDR3 bases: TGTGCCAGCACCGATGGGGGGTTCACCGGGGAGCTGTTTTTT. This translates into CASTDGGFTGELFF.

The chain employs TRBV4-1 and TRBJ2-3; 14 positions match TRBD2. Germline V CDR1 and CDR2: MGHRA, YSYEKL. J was trimmed by 4 bases and V by 4 bases; bases with no gene match: 10. There are 18 residues in the CDR3. CDR3 DNA: TGCGCCAGCAGCCGAAAGCCCGGGACTAGCGGGAGCTCAGATACGCAGTATTTT. This encodes CASSRKPGTSGSSDTQYF.